What follows are 27 T cell receptor beta chains derived from one specimen sequenced in a study of cytomegalovirus exposure and HLA in healthy donors (dated by TCRdb to about 2017). The library was built by means of the immunoSEQ multiplex PCR assay. For the multiplex PCR, a mixture combining 60 forward primers for TCR Vbeta segments and 13 reverse primers for TCR Jbeta segments was used. The immuneACCESS repertoire file appears here via TCRdb, limited to in-frame rearrangements. These files lack a portion of the clones; in checked studies, under half of the deficit traces to unresolved V genes, and the cause of the others is not known. This sample gives under 150,000 clones in total; 70% to 80% of them show up just once. Approximately 0.9% of the sample rests with the top ten. Specimen: PBMCs. The receptors here all came from a woman aged 55-70 years in good health and CMV-seronegative.

This rearrangement joins TRBV6-5 to TRBJ1-6; 8 nucleotides line up with TRBD1. CDR1 and CDR2 from the germline V gene are MNHEY and SVGAGI. The J segment lost 5 bases and the V segment lost 5 bases, leaving 5 bases of the junction unmatched. This CDR3 comprises 15 residues. The CDR3 spells CASSPGTGDNSPLHF. In DNA, the CDR3 is TGTGCCAGCAGTCCCGGGACAGGCGATAATTCACCCCTCCACTTT.

This chain links TRBV7-8 with TRBJ2-7; 7 bases align to TRBD2. Germline V gene lookup returns CDR1 SGHVS and CDR2 FQNEAQ. The CDR3 has 16 residues. Trimming took 1 base from V and 3 from J; bases not matched to a gene: 9. CDR3 bases: TGTGCCAGCAGCTTAGGGGTTGGCAGGGAGGGCTACGAGCAGTACTTC. Its protein product is CASSLGVGREGYEQYF. The full variable domain, its missing parts supplied by reference TRBV7-8 and TRBJ2-7, is GAGVSQSPRYKVAKRGQDVALRCDPISGHVSLFWYQQALGQGPEFLTYFQNEAQLDKSGLPSDRFFAERPEGSVSTLKIQRTQQEDSAVYLCASSLGVGREGYEQYFGPGTRLTVT.

The rearrangement links TRBV11-2 to TRBJ1-2; D is ambiguous. V was cut by 5 bases and J by 4 bases, with 14 bases left in between. The CDR3 has 14 amino acids. CDR1 and CDR2 (germline): SGHAT, FQNNGV. This CDR3 is CASSTTLQSYGYTF. The CDR3 coding sequence is TGTGCCAGCAGCACGACACTCCAATCCTATGGCTACACCTTC.

This clone has just a few counts. The V gene is TRBV7-3, the J gene TRBJ2-3; perhaps TRBD2 as D (5 bases). This CDR3 contains 15 residues. Germline assignment: CDR1 SGHTA and CDR2 FQGTGA. The germline V and J ends were trimmed by 0 bases and 0 bases, with 7 bases remaining between them. The CDR3 coding sequence is TGTGCCAGCAGCTTAACTAGCGCCAGCACAGATACGCAGTATTTT. This gives the protein CASSLTSASTDTQYF. Together with reference TRBV7-3 and TRBJ2-3, the CDR3 gives the full variable domain: GAGVSQTPSNKVTEKGKYVELRCDPISGHTALYWYRQSLGQGPEFLIYFQGTGAADDSGLPNDRFFAVRPEGSVSTLKIQRTERGDSAVYLCASSLTSASTDTQYFGPGTRLTVL.

This clone came up a few times. V is TRBV5-1 and J is TRBJ2-1; D possibly corresponds to TRBD1 (5 bases). The germline V gene encodes CDR1 SGHRS and CDR2 YFSETQ. With 0 bases removed from V and 5 bases from J, the gap between germline ends came to 9 bases. This CDR3 region has 14 residues. The CDR3 here is CASSLGGQDNEQFF. The CDR3 DNA follows: TGCGCCAGCAGCTTGGGGGGCCAGGACAATGAGCAGTTCTTC.

The CDR3 bases are TGTGCCAGCTCACCTTCCCAGACGGACAGGGGTGGAAACGAGCAGTACTTC. Its translation: CASSPSQTDRGGNEQYF. This chain links TRBV18 with TRBJ2-5; 9 bases match TRBD1. The better agreement between TRBJ2-7 and the DNA end casts doubt on the J call. CDR3 size: 17 residues. CDR1 and CDR2 from the germline V gene are KGHSH and LQKENI.

V gene TRBV28 combines with J gene TRBJ2-7, with D possibly matching TRBD1 (6 bases). Germline assignment: CDR1 MDHEN and CDR2 SYDVKM. The CDR3 is 14 amino acids. V gave up 10 bases and J gave up 0 bases, with 16 bases separating them. DNA of the CDR3: TGTGCCACCTGTATAAGGGGGAGCTCCTACGAGCAGTACTTC. Encoded protein: CATCIRGSSYEQYF. The full variable domain, with the rest looked up from reference TRBV28 and TRBJ2-7, is DVKVTQSSRYLVKRTGEKVFLECVQDMDHENMFWYRQDPGLGLRLIYFSYDVKMKEKGDIPEGYSVSREKKERFSLILESASTNQTSMYLCATCIRGSSYEQYFGPGTRLTVT.

The chain combines TRBV28 with TRBJ2-5; 7 bases line up with TRBD1. The CDR3 covers 15 residues. With 5 bases clipped from V and 5 bases from J, the junction kept 11 bases outside the gene matches. Germline V gene sequence: CDR1 MDHEN, CDR2 SYDVKM. CDR3 sequence reads: CASSTLGTVRETQYF. The CDR3 DNA reads as TGTGCCAGCAGTACTTTGGGGACAGTAAGGGAGACCCAGTACTTC.

This chain connects TRBV9 to TRBJ1-3, with D hard to call. V lost 4 bases and J 9 bases, leaving 11 bases between the germline ends. Germline CDR1 and CDR2: SGDLS and YYNGEE. The CDR3 sequence is 12 residues long. CDR3 sequence: CASSPREGTIYF. DNA for the CDR3: TGTGCCAGCAGCCCTCGGGAAGGCACCATATATTTT.

In nucleotides, the CDR3 is TGTGCCACAGGCCCCCCTCAAGAGACCCAGTACTTC. Translated, it gives CATGPPQETQYF. The chain employs TRBV5-4 and TRBJ2-5; D is unclear. V lost 9 bases and J lost 2, with 11 bases in between. The CDR3 has 12 residues. The germline V gene encodes CDR1 SGHNT and CDR2 YYREEE (reference sequence). The full variable domain, rest sourced from reference TRBV5-4 and TRBJ2-5, is ETGVTQSPTHLIKTRGQQVTLRCSSQSGHNTVSWYQQALGQGPQFIFQYYREEENGRGNFPPRFSGLQFPNYSSELNVNALELDDSALYLCATGPPQETQYFGPGTRLLVL.

This clone was picked up one time. This chain uses TRBV18 with TRBJ2-2, with TRBD2 identical over 7 bases. The CDR3 spans 19 residues. CDR1 is KGHSH and CDR2 is LQKENI in the germline V gene. Trimming at V came to 0 bases and at J to 0 bases, leaving 10 bases not matched to a gene. CDR3 in amino acids: CASSPPLREAEPNTGELFF. In DNA, the CDR3 is TGTGCCAGCTCACCACCCCTACGGGAGGCCGAGCCGAACACCGGGGAGCTGTTTTTT.

The chain employs TRBV5-4 and TRBJ2-3, with TRBD2 matching over 12 bases. J gave up 4 bases and V 3 bases, and 6 bases lay outside the gene matches. Germline CDR1 SGHNT, CDR2 YYREEE (reference sequence). This CDR3 has 16 amino acids. The CDR3 spells CASSSRTSGAPDTQYF. For the CDR3, the DNA is TGTGCCAGCAGCTCCCGGACTAGCGGGGCGCCAGATACGCAGTATTTT.

This sequence joins TRBV14 and TRBJ2-7; maybe TRBD2 (5 bases). V shed 4 bases and J shed 5 bases, with 12 bases lying between them. Germline V gene lookup returns CDR1 SGHDN and CDR2 FVKESK. This CDR3 has 13 amino acids. The CDR3 protein is CASSRQEVNEQYF. In DNA form, the CDR3 reads TGTGCCAGCAGCCGGCAGGAGGTTAACGAGCAGTACTTC.

The V and J genes are TRBV4-1 and TRBJ2-3; TRBD2 agrees at 7 bases. The CDR3 has 16 residues. After removal of 2 bases from V and 1 base from J, the junction contained 6 bases not matched to a gene. Germline-derived CDR1 and CDR2 are MGHRA and YSYEKL. The CDR3 coding sequence is TGCGCCAGCAGCCAACCTCCAGCGGGGCGCACAGATACGCAGTATTTT. The encoded protein is CASSQPPAGRTDTQYF.

The chain uses TRBV14 and TRBJ1-2; a possible D gene is TRBD1 (6 bases). Per germline, CDR1 SGHDN and CDR2 FVKESK. V was cut by 4 bases and J by 4 bases, with 19 bases left in between. This CDR3 has 16 amino acids. The CDR3 region is CASSLIQGMASYGYTF. CDR3 in DNA: TGTGCCAGCAGCCTAATACAGGGAATGGCGAGCTATGGCTACACCTTC.

The gene calls are TRBV5-1 and TRBJ2-1, with TRBD2 as a possible D gene (5 bases). Germline V lookup: CDR1 SGHRS, CDR2 YFSETQ. The V and J ends lost 2 bases and 7 bases respectively, with 10 bases between them. This CDR3 has 13 amino acids. The CDR3 sequence: CASSFNEGNEQFF. In DNA form, the CDR3 reads TGCGCCAGCAGCTTTAATGAGGGAAATGAGCAGTTCTTC.

V usage is TRBV5-1 and J usage is TRBJ2-1, with TRBD2 matching over 8 bases. The length of the CDR3 is 16 residues. Germline CDR1 and CDR2: SGHRS and YFSETQ. V shed 4 bases and J 5 bases; nucleotides not matched to a gene: 11. CDR3 residues: CASSLGAGGPDNEQFF. CDR3 DNA sequence: TGCGCCAGCAGCCTCGGGGCGGGGGGCCCAGACAATGAGCAGTTCTTC.

The rearrangement joins TRBV9 to TRBJ2-5; D remains ambiguous. Trimming took off 4 bases at V and 5 bases at J, with 12 bases between the two ends. Germline V gene data show CDR1 as SGDLS and CDR2 as YYNGEE. CDR3 length: 13 residues. Here the CDR3 DNA reads TGTGCCAGCAGCAGCCCCGAGAGCGAGACCCAGTACTTC. Encoded protein: CASSSPESETQYF.

This chain links TRBV7-2 with TRBJ1-2, with D hard to call. The germline gives CDR1 SGHTA, CDR2 FQGNSA. This CDR3 region has 14 residues. V was pared by 2 bases and J by 0 bases, with 7 bases between. The CDR3 DNA reads as TGTGCCAGCAGCTTACGGGTAGCTAACTATGGCTACACCTTC. Its translation: CASSLRVANYGYTF.

The rearrangement joins TRBV5-5 to TRBJ1-4, with D tentatively TRBD1 (5 bases). Trimming removed 4 bases from V and 7 bases from J, with 14 bases in between. Germline CDR1 and CDR2: SGHKS and YYEKEE (reference sequence). The CDR3 extends over 14 amino acids. The CDR3: CASSGGTFGEKLFF. The CDR3 DNA reads as TGTGCCAGCAGCGGAGGGACTTTCGGTGAAAAACTGTTTTTT.

This rearrangement joins TRBV7-2 to TRBJ2-1; the match to TRBD2 covers 8 bases. The ends lost 5 bases at V and 5 bases at J; junction bases unmatched: 11. This CDR3 is 16 amino acids long. Germline CDR1 reads SGHTA; CDR2 reads FQGNSA. CDR3 DNA: TGTGCCAGCAGCCTACAAAGCGGGGGACGAAACAATGAGCAGTTCTTC. Its translation is CASSLQSGGRNNEQFF.

The genes are TRBV28 and TRBJ1-2, with D perhaps TRBD1 (5 bases). This CDR3 has 12 residues. The germline gives CDR1 MDHEN, CDR2 SYDVKM. V was pared by 4 bases and J by 3 bases, with 6 bases between. CDR3 DNA: TGTGCCAGCAGTTGGGGCTACTATGGCTACACCTTC. Translation: CASSWGYYGYTF.

The chain carries TRBV19 and TRBJ2-7; TRBD2 aligns across 9 bases. This CDR3 has 15 residues. With 1 base clipped from V and 4 bases from J, the junction kept 5 bases outside the gene matches. Germline V gene lookup returns CDR1 LNHDA and CDR2 SQIVND (reference sequence). In DNA, the CDR3 is TGTGCCAGTAGTATAGTGCCTAGCGGGATGTACGAGCAGTACTTC. This codes for CASSIVPSGMYEQYF.

The chain links TRBV6-6 to TRBJ2-6; no firm D call. The CDR3 runs to 15 residues. V lost 6 bases, J lost 1 base, and 10 bases lay in between. The germline V gene encodes CDR1 MNHNY and CDR2 SVGAGI (reference sequence). This chain's CDR3 is CASRRDLSGANVLTF. Here the CDR3 DNA reads TGTGCCAGCAGGAGAGACTTGTCTGGGGCCAACGTCCTGACTTTC.

The chain is built from TRBV2 and TRBJ2-3; 12 nucleotides match TRBD2. CDR3 size: 16 residues. Trimming at V came to 4 bases and at J to 3 bases, leaving 5 bases not matched to a gene. Germline loops: CDR1 SNHLY, CDR2 FYNNEI. The CDR3 region is CASSGASGRATDTQYF. The CDR3 bases are TGTGCCAGCAGTGGGGCTAGCGGGAGGGCTACAGATACGCAGTATTTT.

The gene calls are TRBV9 and TRBJ1-5; D remains ambiguous. The germline V and J ends were trimmed by 1 base and 10 bases, with 24 bases remaining between them. The CDR3 sequence is 17 residues long. Germline V gives CDR1 SGDLS, CDR2 YYNGEE. CDR3 coding DNA: TGTGCCAGCAGCGTATCCACGGTAGTAAGTTCGCGTGCACCCCAGCATTTT. Translation: CASSVSTVVSSRAPQHF.

The genes are TRBV7-2 and TRBJ2-7; 7 bases agree with TRBD1. Germline V CDR1 and CDR2: SGHTA, FQGNSA. The CDR3 sequence is 14 residues long. Losses at the gene ends were 6 bases for V and 1 base for J; bases not matched to a gene: 6. As DNA, the CDR3 is TGTGCCAGCAGTTGGGACAGCATATCCTACGAGCAGTACTTC. Protein product: CASSWDSISYEQYF.